This TCR beta chain comes out of a study of blood T cell repertoires in COVID-19. Germline CDR1 LNHNV, CDR2 YYDKDF (reference sequence). This CDR3 has 15 residues. The V end lost 0 bases, the J end lost 2 bases, and 8 bases lay between the germline ends. A Seattle source enrolled patients during active infection and followed them longitudinally. In the source study's methods: Amplifying reference gene primers gave estimates of nucleated cell counts. TCRdb's copy holds only in-frame clones and misses some; the assay was immunoSEQ multiplex PCR. The DNA was the basis for D and trimming; V, J and clone size are from that table. The table includes 250,000 to 300,000 clones, roughly nine tenths detected once.

The sequencing sample was made of peripheral blood. The chain uses TRBV15 and TRBJ1-5; D is perhaps TRBD1 (6 bases). The clonotype was recovered from a woman aged 30 to 39 with COVID-19, enrolled during active disease. CDR3 protein: CATSREDRRNQPQHF. The DNA for the CDR3 is TGTGCCACCAGCAGAGAGGACAGACGCAATCAGCCCCAGCATTTT. Supplemented by reference TRBV15 and TRBJ1-5, the full variable domain reads DAMVIQNPRYQVTQFGKPVTLSCSQTLNHNVMYWYQQKSSQAPKLLFHYYDKDFNNEADTPDNFQSRRPNTSFCFLDIRSPGLGDTAMYLCATSREDRRNQPQHFGDGTRLSIL.